Following are 16 T cell receptor beta chains from one sample sequenced in a study of monozygotic twins with inflammatory bowel disease. TCRdb reprocessed the 5' RACE reads and stores each CDR3 protein as one record, lacking DNA. Its clone listing holds a few hundred thousand distinct CDR3 sequences. The sequencing sample was made of blood. Every receptor here comes from a human donor with ulcerative colitis or Crohn's disease, or a healthy co-twin of an affected twin (not recorded which).

The chain carries TRBV5-4 and TRBJ2-1; TCRdb selects TRBD2, and the lack of DNA leaves this call unchecked. CDR1 is SGHNT and CDR2 is YYREEE in the germline V gene (reference sequence). CDR3 length: 14 residues. The chain's CDR3 is CASSFPAGRGEQFF.

This chain links TRBV20-1 with TRBJ2-7; TCRdb names TRBD1, which stays unverified in the absence of DNA. The CDR3 contains 14 residues. Germline CDR1 is DFQATT and CDR2 is SNEGSKA (reference sequence). The CDR3 loop reads CSAFLDSMPYEQYF.

This rearrangement joins TRBV5-1 to TRBJ2-1; TCRdb returns TRBD1, unconfirmable since there is no DNA. The CDR3 is made up of 17 amino acids. Germline V gives CDR1 SGHRS, CDR2 YFSETQ. The CDR3 region is CASSFGQGQLSYNEQFF.

This sequence joins TRBV2 and TRBJ1-2. This CDR3 has 13 residues. Germline-derived CDR1 and CDR2 are SNHLY and FYNNEI. The CDR3 reads CASRPDLDYGYTF.

The CDR3: CASSSGQGLKTQYF. The rearrangement uses TRBV5-6 and TRBJ2-5; TCRdb designates TRBD1, a call that cannot be tested without DNA. In germline, CDR1 is SGHDT, CDR2 YYEEEE. This CDR3 comprises 14 residues.

CDR3 sequence: CASSLEGGAGSFF. The chain is built from TRBV7-9 and TRBJ2-1; no DNA is available, so the TRBD1 call from TCRdb remains unchecked. The CDR3 is made up of 13 amino acids. CDR1 and CDR2 (germline): SEHNR, FQNEAQ (reference sequence).

The chain is built from TRBV3-1 and TRBJ2-5; the TRBD1 assignment by TCRdb is unverifiable without DNA. This CDR3 is built from 17 residues. Germline V gene sequence: CDR1 LGHDT, CDR2 YNNKEL (reference sequence). The CDR3 sequence: CASSEAGQRASEETQYF.

This rearrangement joins TRBV9 to TRBJ2-2; TCRdb lists TRBD1, though no DNA is available to test this call. Germline CDR1 reads SGDLS; CDR2 reads YYNGEE. The CDR3 length is 19 residues. This CDR3 reads CASSRSPGGSGGHTGELFF.

This chain connects TRBV29-1 to TRBJ2-1; as DNA is missing, the TRBD1 call by TCRdb cannot be tested. This CDR3 has 11 amino acids. CDR1 is SQVTM, CDR2 ANQGSEA, per germline. The CDR3 protein is CSVRDIHEQFF.

V and J are TRBV20-1 and TRBJ1-1; without DNA, the TCRdb call of TRBD1 cannot be checked. The CDR3 sequence is 13 residues long. Germline values: CDR1 DFQATT, CDR2 SNEGSKA (reference sequence). CDR3 in amino acids: CSATTGEATEAFF.

The chain couples TRBV12-3 or TRBV12-4 to TRBJ2-2; the TRBD2 assignment by TCRdb is unverifiable without DNA. This CDR3 has 15 amino acids. The CDR3 here is CASSRGTSVTGELFF.

The rearrangement uses TRBV20-1 and TRBJ2-2; TCRdb calls TRBD1, which cannot be checked without DNA. From germline, CDR1 is DFQATT and CDR2 SNEGSKA (reference sequence). The CDR3 runs 17 residues. The CDR3 is CSARDVGTGLIDGELFF.

This sequence joins TRBV14 and TRBJ2-2. From germline, CDR1 is SGHDN and CDR2 FVKESK. The CDR3 contains 15 residues. CDR3: CASSQFSGITGELFF.

The chain joins TRBV18 to TRBJ2-2; TCRdb's assignment of TRBD2 cannot be checked, as there is no DNA. This CDR3 contains 14 residues. Germline loops: CDR1 KGHSH, CDR2 LQKENI. CDR3 protein: CASSPVRDTGELFF.

V and J are TRBV12-3 or TRBV12-4 and TRBJ1-6. CDR3 length: 14 residues. CDR3 protein: CASSWDIYNSPLHF.

This chain joins TRBV7-9 and TRBJ1-5. The CDR3 spans 12 residues. The germline gives CDR1 SEHNR, CDR2 FQNEAQ (reference sequence). CDR3 region: CASSRTVEPQHF. Complete variable domain (other parts from reference TRBV7-9 and TRBJ1-5): DTGVSQNPRHKITKRGQNVTFRCDPISEHNRLYWYRQTLGQGPEFLTYFQNEAQLEKSRLLSDRFSAERPKGSFSTLEIQRTEQGDSAMYLCASSRTVEPQHFGDGTRLSIL.